This TCR beta chain stems from a study of blood T cell repertoires in COVID-19. For the study at large: Acute-phase and convalescent COVID-19 samples originated in the United States, Italy and Spain. PBMCs, B-cell-depleted T cells, or T cells were the source of the cDNA or gDNA that made up the material.

There are 16 residues in the CDR3. The V gene's germline CDR1 is MGHDK and CDR2 SYGVNS. Trimming removed 8 bases from V and 5 bases from J; junction bases left unmatched: 14. As originally analysed: Counts of nucleated cells, estimated from reference gene primer amplification, were obtained. Sequenced by immunoSEQ multiplex PCR; TCRdb stores in-frame clones only, minus some. V and J calls and clone size are those listed in that table; D and trimming were worked out from the DNA. The sample has 200,000 to 250,000 clones, 88% seen once; the top ten hold approximately 2.6%. The clonotype was recovered from a woman aged 60 to 75 with acute or convalescent COVID-19. Sequencing was done on a sample of peripheral blood. This chain uses TRBV25-1 with TRBJ2-3; 9 bases line up with TRBD2. CDR3 amino acids: CASGSFLAGRIDTQYF. The CDR3 nucleotides are TGTGCCAGCGGAAGCTTTCTAGCGGGACGTATAGATACGCAGTATTTT.